The sample holds many counts of the clone carrying this T cell receptor beta chain. Its antigen is unidentified. Construction of the TCRbeta library involved unique molecular identifiers. TCRdb analysed the PCR reads with MiXCR anew, one entry per CDR3 protein. The sample comprises more than 200,000 distinct CDR3 sequences, over 20% of which are singletons, and roughly 2.6% rests with the top ten. This specimen comes from a study of T-cell reconstitution after alpha-beta-depleted transplantation in children. Regarding the study as a whole: T-cell counts and diversity at one year following transplant were attributed mainly to newly produced T cells. There were reportedly several hundred expanded graft clones from which alpha-beta T cells came about two months after transplant. Where some patients showed high TCRbeta diversity at day 60, it came from recipient T cells and thymic progenitors that had survived.

Germline V gene data show CDR1 as DFQATT and CDR2 as SNEGSKA (reference sequence). With 1 base removed from V and 5 bases from J, the gap between germline ends came to 9 bases. The CDR3 consists of 12 residues. Sample: PBMCs, taken before TCRalphabeta/CD19-depleted stem cell transplant. The source is a girl aged 2 to 10 with Fanconi anemia, due to receive a stem cell transplant. This rearrangement joins TRBV20-1 to TRBJ2-7; D perhaps matches TRBD2 (7 bases). The CDR3 region is CSARAGGHEQYF. CDR3 nucleotide sequence: TGCAGTGCTAGAGCGGGGGGCCACGAGCAGTACTTC.